This TCR beta chain originates from a study of blood T cell repertoires in COVID-19. Only in-frame clones appear in the TCRdb table, and some are missing; sequencing was by immunoSEQ multiplex PCR. The sample shows about 200,000 clones, roughly 84% of them seen only once. Germline values: CDR1 LNHDA, CDR2 SQIVND (reference sequence). The V gene lost 2 bases and the J gene lost 6 bases, with 8 bases spanning the gap. This CDR3 is built from 13 residues. Sequences were obtained from peripheral blood. The TCR comes from a man in his forties with active or convalescent COVID-19. V is TRBV19 and J is TRBJ2-1; D is ambiguous. As DNA, the CDR3 is TGTGCCAGTAGTATATTAGGCGGCAATGAGCAGTTCTTC. It yields the protein CASSILGGNEQFF. Complete variable domain (other parts from reference TRBV19 and TRBJ2-1): DGGITQSPKYLFRKEGQNVTLSCEQNLNHDAMYWYRQDPGQGLRLIYYSQIVNDFQKGDIAEGYSVSREKKESFPLTVTSAQKNPTAFYLCASSILGGNEQFFGPGTRLTVL.